This T cell receptor beta chain was recorded in a study of blood T cell repertoires in COVID-19. Study details: The United States, Italy and Spain were the sources of the acute and convalescent COVID-19 samples.

Clones were read by immunoSEQ multiplex PCR, and TCRdb kept only the in-frame ones, dropping some. The table lists about 50,000 clones, around nine tenths of them singletons. Trimming shortened V by 0 bases and J by 0 bases, and 25 bases separated the two germline ends. This CDR3 is 21 amino acids long. Germline CDR1 SGHRS, CDR2 YFSETQ. This clone was recorded once. The chain couples TRBV5-1 to TRBJ1-5, with D hard to call. The TCR was taken from a man in his sixties with active or convalescent COVID-19. Sequences were obtained from peripheral blood. The CDR3 sequence: CASSLALSTLTQDYSNQPQHF. CDR3 coding DNA: TGCGCCAGCAGCTTGGCCTTGTCCACACTTACCCAGGACTATAGCAATCAGCCCCAGCATTTT.